A selection of T cell receptor beta chains follows, all from one sample in a study of post-analysis software for immune sequencing data. Using its own MiXCR run on the PCR reads, TCRdb lists one record per CDR3 protein. The data show approximately 160,000 distinct CDR3 sequences, with around 28% seen just once and over 1.2% held by the top ten. The sequenced sample was blood. The receptor set was obtained from a girl aged 10 to 17 with multiple sclerosis. Each CDR3 is given with its conserved first and last residue. Fields, in order: J gene, D gene, clone size, V gene, CDR3 protein, CDR3 DNA. A D gene is named only where the DNA matches it firmly. The size field is filled for only some rows; it gives once, few, many or a size class.

j_call: TRBJ2-1; d_call: NA; clone_size: many; v_call: TRBV28; cdr3_aa: CASSPLGEPYNEQFF; cdr3_nt: TGTGCCAGCAGTCCCCTTGGGGAGCCGTACAATGAGCAGTTCTTC
j_call: TRBJ1-2; d_call: NA; clone_size: NA; v_call: TRBV7-2; cdr3_aa: CASSLQGRANYGYTF; cdr3_nt: TGTGCCAGCAGCCTCCAGGGTAGGGCTAACTATGGCTACACCTTC
j_call: TRBJ2-1; d_call: NA; clone_size: NA; v_call: TRBV20-1; cdr3_aa: CSARGTDYNEQFF; cdr3_nt: TGCAGTGCTAGGGGGACTGATTACAATGAGCAGTTCTTC
j_call: TRBJ1-6; d_call: NA; clone_size: NA; v_call: TRBV12-3/TRBV12-4; cdr3_aa: CASSQDPGPPDSPLHF; cdr3_nt: TGTGCCAGCAGTCAAGACCCAGGCCCCCCGGATTCACCCCTCCACTTT
j_call: TRBJ2-5; d_call: NA; clone_size: NA; v_call: TRBV19; cdr3_aa: CASSLYGARKGTQYF; cdr3_nt: TGTGCCAGTAGCCTTTACGGGGCCAGGAAAGGGACCCAGTACTTC
j_call: TRBJ2-3; d_call: NA; clone_size: many; v_call: TRBV29-1; cdr3_aa: CSVPEGRPSDTQYF; cdr3_nt: TGCAGCGTGCCGGAAGGCAGGCCTTCAGATACGCAGTATTTT
j_call: TRBJ2-4; d_call: TRBD2; clone_size: many; v_call: TRBV7-9; cdr3_aa: CASSPWGTSGRGDIQYF; cdr3_nt: TGTGCCAGCAGCCCTTGGGGGACTAGCGGGAGAGGAGACATTCAGTACTTC
j_call: TRBJ2-4; d_call: NA; clone_size: NA; v_call: TRBV4-1; cdr3_aa: CASSPSGWGAKNIQYF; cdr3_nt: TGCGCCAGCAGCCCCTCCGGGTGGGGGGCCAAAAACATTCAGTACTTC
j_call: TRBJ2-1; d_call: TRBD2; clone_size: NA; v_call: TRBV12-3/TRBV12-4; cdr3_aa: CANSFSGSIDEQFF; cdr3_nt: TGTGCCAACAGTTTTAGCGGGAGTATCGATGAGCAGTTCTTC
j_call: TRBJ1-5; d_call: NA; clone_size: few; v_call: TRBV12-3/TRBV12-4; cdr3_aa: CASSGASNQPQHF; cdr3_nt: TGTGCCAGCTCAGGGGCTAGCAATCAGCCCCAGCATTTT
j_call: TRBJ1-4; d_call: NA; clone_size: few; v_call: TRBV5-5; cdr3_aa: CASSLGQGVNSEKLFF; cdr3_nt: TGTGCCAGCAGCTTGGGGCAGGGCGTAAATTCCGAAAAACTGTTTTTT
j_call: TRBJ2-7; d_call: NA; clone_size: few; v_call: TRBV20-1; cdr3_aa: CSAWAASAPERPYEQYF; cdr3_nt: TGCAGTGCCTGGGCGGCTAGCGCCCCGGAGAGACCCTACGAGCAGTACTTC
j_call: TRBJ2-1; d_call: TRBD2; clone_size: few; v_call: TRBV4-2; cdr3_aa: CASSQEARGGLAGFPSSYNEQFF; cdr3_nt: TGTGCCAGCAGCCAAGAAGCCCGAGGAGGACTAGCGGGATTCCCGAGCTCCTACAATGAGCAGTTCTTC
j_call: TRBJ2-5; d_call: TRBD2; clone_size: many; v_call: TRBV15; cdr3_aa: CATSRDAVGLAVQETQYF; cdr3_nt: TGTGCCACCAGCAGAGATGCGGTCGGACTAGCGGTACAAGAGACCCAGTACTTC